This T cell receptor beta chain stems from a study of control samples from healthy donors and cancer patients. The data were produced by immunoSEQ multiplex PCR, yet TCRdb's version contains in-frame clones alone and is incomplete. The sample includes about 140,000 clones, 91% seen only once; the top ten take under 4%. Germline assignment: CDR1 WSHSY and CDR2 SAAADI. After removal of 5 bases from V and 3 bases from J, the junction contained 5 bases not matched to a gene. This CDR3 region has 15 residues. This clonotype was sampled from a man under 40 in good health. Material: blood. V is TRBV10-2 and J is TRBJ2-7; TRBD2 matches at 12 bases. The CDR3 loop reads CASSRLAGVLYEQYF. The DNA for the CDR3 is TGCGCCAGCAGTCGACTAGCGGGGGTCCTCTACGAGCAGTACTTC.